These 11 T cell receptor beta chains came from one sample sequenced in a study of control samples from healthy donors and cancer patients. The protocol was immunoSEQ multiplex PCR, while the TCRdb copy is restricted to in-frame clones and leaves out a portion. The table lists 130,000 or so clones, 87% of them singletons. The source material was blood. The receptors stem from a man aged 30 to 39 in good health.

Note on this clone: This CDR3 is also generated by other DNA sequences in the sample. The V gene is TRBV2, the J gene TRBJ2-2; D unclear. Trimming left V 3 bases short and J 3 bases short, with 8 bases between. CDR1 and CDR2 from the germline V gene are SNHLY and FYNNEI. This CDR3 region has 14 residues. CDR3 DNA: TGTGCCAGCAGTGAGGGCGGTTACACCGGGGAGCTGTTTTTT. Translated, it gives CASSEGGYTGELFF.

This clone was picked up a small number of times. The gene calls are TRBV15 and TRBJ2-1; D could derive from TRBD1 or TRBD2 (7 bases each). The CDR3 is 14 residues long. Germline values: CDR1 LNHNV, CDR2 YYDKDF (reference sequence). Trimming stripped 6 bases from V and 5 bases from J, with 14 bases between. CDR3 region: CATSTAGGDNEQFF. Here the CDR3 DNA reads TGTGCCACCAGTACGGCAGGGGGGGACAATGAGCAGTTCTTC.

V and J are TRBV25-1 and TRBJ1-1, with D possibly TRBD1 on 5 matching bases. This CDR3 comprises 13 residues. Trimming took 5 bases from V and 5 from J, leaving 12 bases between them. Germline V gene sequence: CDR1 MGHDK, CDR2 SYGVNS. The DNA for the CDR3 is TGTGCCAGCAGTTGGGACTTGGGAACTGAAGCTTTCTTT. Its translation is CASSWDLGTEAFF.

The chain combines TRBV3-1 (or the pseudogene TRBV3-2) with TRBJ1-1; D is unclear. The CDR3 is 11 amino acids. V lost 6 bases to trimming and J lost 1 base, with 3 bases between them. CDR1 and CDR2 (germline): LGHDT, YNNKEL (reference sequence). This chain's CDR3 is CASRANTEAFF. The CDR3 DNA sequence: TGTGCCAGCAGGGCGAACACTGAAGCTTTCTTT.

The chain joins TRBV11-3 to TRBJ2-7; 7 positions agree with TRBD1. Germline CDR1 is SGHNT and CDR2 is YENEEA. The ends lost 4 bases at V and 2 bases at J; junction bases unmatched: 5. The CDR3 consists of 14 residues. Here the CDR3 reads CASSSDRETYEQYF. The CDR3 bases are TGTGCCAGCAGCTCCGACAGGGAAACCTACGAGCAGTACTTC.

This clone was recorded a few times. In DNA form, the CDR3 reads TGTGCCAGCAGCCCCGGACAGGTTAACGAAGCTTTCTTT. Protein sequence: CASSPGQVNEAFF. The J gene is TRBJ1-1, the V gene TRBV11-2; TRBD1 matches 7 bases. The CDR3 loop spans 13 amino acids. The germline V gene encodes CDR1 SGHAT and CDR2 FQNNGV. Trimming removed 5 bases from V and 8 bases from J; junction bases left unmatched: 8.

The chain has TRBV10-2 and TRBJ1-1; possible D gene TRBD1, 6 bases. V lost 6 bases to trimming and J lost 5 bases, with 10 bases between them. Germline assignment: CDR1 WSHSY and CDR2 SAAADI. CDR3 size: 12 residues. The CDR3 DNA reads as TGCGCCAGCAGAACAGGGCTTACTGAAGCTTTCTTT. Its protein is CASRTGLTEAFF.

This sequence joins TRBV20-1 and TRBJ1-3; D is uncertain. From germline, CDR1 is DFQATT and CDR2 SNEGSKA (reference sequence). The CDR3 spans 12 residues. The V end lost 3 bases, the J end lost 4 bases, and 7 bases lay between the germline ends. The CDR3 region is CSASRQGNTIYF. CDR3 sequence (DNA): TGCAGTGCTAGTCGGCAGGGAAACACCATATATTTT.

This clone was observed once. The genes are TRBV7-8 and TRBJ1-1; a possible D gene is TRBD1 (5 bases). Germline V CDR1 and CDR2: SGHVS, FQNEAQ. With 6 bases removed from V and 6 bases from J, the gap between germline ends came to 14 bases. This CDR3 has 13 amino acids. For the CDR3, the DNA is TGTGCCAGCAGAACCGGGACGAGTGCTGAAGCTTTCTTT. The encoded protein is CASRTGTSAEAFF.

The chain links TRBV24-1 to TRBJ2-7; D unresolved. This CDR3 has 12 residues. Germline V lookup: CDR1 KGHDR, CDR2 SFDVKD. The V end lost 5 bases, the J end lost 5 bases, and 9 bases lay between the germline ends. The CDR3 region is CATSVSDNEQYF. The CDR3 coding sequence is TGTGCCACCAGTGTTTCCGACAACGAGCAGTACTTC.

In regard to this clone: A read error may account for a junction end that differs from germline. The chain is built from TRBV5-1 and TRBJ1-5; 7 nucleotides align to TRBD1. The CDR3 consists of 15 residues. The germline gives CDR1 SGHRS, CDR2 YFSETQ. CDR3 residues: CARSLAGGGNQPQHF. CDR3 sequence (DNA): TGCGCCCGCAGCCTTGCAGGGGGGGGCAATCAGCCCCAGCATTTT.